The 18 T cell receptor beta chains below come from one sample, sequenced in a study of tumor-infiltrating lymphocytes in primary liver carcinoma. Unsorted whole blood served as the source of blood RNA, and germline DNA was extracted as well. From 500 ng of total RNA, TCR beta-specific cDNA was reverse-transcribed using a constant-region primer. Slightly modified ARM-PCR, run as three nested multiplex PCR rounds, produced the TCR beta libraries. It was with TRBV1-TRBV30 forward primers and a C-beta reverse primer that the first two PCR rounds were run, at roughly 11 cycles each. TCRdb re-called the multiplex PCR reads through MiXCR, storing one row per CDR3 protein. The sample lists 330,000 or so distinct CDR3 sequences; less than 70% were seen once. Input material: peripheral blood. Every receptor here comes from a man aged 35 to 55 with primary liver carcinoma and hepatitis B virus infection.

This chain uses TRBV6-8 with TRBJ2-7; TRBD2 matches 7 bases. V was pared by 9 bases and J by 3 bases, with 14 bases of the junction left unmatched. The germline CDR1 and CDR2 sequences are MNHGY and SAAAGT. CDR3 length: 15 amino acids. The CDR3 sequence: CASSCEQRGHYEQYF. CDR3 nucleotides: TGTGCCAGTAGCTGCGAACAGCGGGGCCACTACGAGCAGTACTTC.

Concerning this clonotype itself: The CDR3 carries no conserved terminal phenylalanine or tryptophan, so it likely arises from a read error. V usage is TRBV11-2 and J usage is TRBJ2-1; 12 bases map to TRBD2. CDR1 and CDR2 from the germline V gene are SGHAT and FQNNGV. The CDR3 length is 15 residues. CDR3: CASSSLAGGDNEQFL. In DNA form, the CDR3 reads TGTGCCAGTAGCTCTCTAGCGGGAGGGGACAATGAGCAGTTCTTA.

The chain employs TRBV11-2 and TRBJ2-7; D possibly corresponds to TRBD1 (5 bases). This CDR3 has 11 amino acids. The germline V and J ends were trimmed by 11 bases and 3 bases, with 11 bases remaining between them. Germline CDR1 reads SGHAT; CDR2 reads FQNNGV. Written as DNA, the CDR3 is TGTGCCGGCCGACAGTTCTACGAGCAGTACTTC. Translated: CAGRQFYEQYF.

The chain combines TRBV11-2 with TRBJ2-3, with no clear D. Trimming left V 2 bases short and J 2 bases short, with 17 bases between. From germline, CDR1 is SGHAT and CDR2 FQNNGV. The CDR3 has 17 residues. The DNA of the CDR3 is TGTGCCAGCAGCTTATTAGATGCAGGATTCCTCACAGATACGCAGTATTTT. It translates to CASSLLDAGFLTDTQYF.

As to this clonotype: Being one base from a much bigger clone, this may be a read error. This rearrangement joins TRBV5-5 to TRBJ2-1; D ambiguous. The CDR3 totals 11 residues. V lost 6 bases, J lost 8 bases, and 9 bases lay in between. Germline assignment: CDR1 SGHKS and CDR2 YYEKEE (reference sequence). CDR3 residues: CASTGVYEQFF. CDR3 nucleotides: TGTGCCAGCACTGGGGTGTATGAGCAGTTCTTC.

Concerning this clonotype itself: A much larger clone lies a single base off, so this may be a read error. V usage is TRBV12-3 or TRBV12-4 and J usage is TRBJ2-3; D is undetermined. The CDR3 contains 14 residues. Here the CDR3 DNA reads TGTGCCAGCAGTCTCAGACCCCCTGCAGATACGCGGTATTTT. Protein sequence: CASSLRPPADTRYF.

Of note for this clonotype: Germline and junction disagree at one end, which may indicate a read error. This chain joins TRBV4-1 and TRBJ2-3, with TRBD1 identical over 10 bases. This CDR3 is built from 16 residues. Germline CDR1 MGHRA, CDR2 YSYEKL. The CDR3 region has the DNA TGCGCCAGCAGCCGCTCAGACAGGGGGCACACAGAAACGCAGTATTTT. This gives the protein CASSRSDRGHTETQYF.

Note on this clonotype: Since no conserved phenylalanine or tryptophan closes the CDR3, a read error is the likely cause. The chain has TRBV13 and TRBJ1-1, with no clear D. With 3 bases removed from V and 8 bases from J, the gap between germline ends came to 16 bases. Germline V gene sequence: CDR1 PRHDT, CDR2 FYEKMQ (reference sequence). The CDR3 covers 14 residues. CDR3 protein: CASSFHSTGSEAFI. The CDR3 region has the DNA TGTGCCAGCAGCTTCCACTCGACGGGATCAGAAGCTTTCATT.

Concerning this clonotype itself: One base away lies a much larger clone, so this may be a sequencing read error. This chain links TRBV12-3 or TRBV12-4 with TRBJ1-6, with D uncertain. This CDR3 has 14 residues. CDR3 DNA sequence: TGTGCCATCAGTTTAAATTCCTATAATTCACCCCTCCACTTT. Its protein is CAISLNSYNSPLHF.

As for this clonotype: This could be a read error, since a much larger clone is one nucleotide away. The chain combines TRBV6-1 with TRBJ2-5, with D maybe TRBD2 (6 bases). Germline CDR1 MNHNS, CDR2 SASEGT. This CDR3 comprises 17 residues. V was pared by 1 base and J by 7 bases, with 22 bases between. CDR3: CASSEVPLALSQGTQYF. CDR3 DNA sequence: TGTGCCAGCAGTGAAGTGCCTCTAGCGCTATCCCAGGGGACCCAGTACTTC.

Comments on this clonotype: A much bigger clone sits one base away, suggesting this may be a read error. This chain joins TRBV5-4 and TRBJ2-7; TRBD1 matches at 11 bases. Per germline, CDR1 SGHNT and CDR2 YYREEE (reference sequence). Unmatched junction bases numbered 7, after V lost 4 bases and J lost 4 bases. CDR3 length equals 15 residues. DNA of the CDR3: TGTGCCAGCAGCCCCGGACAGGGGGCGGGGTACGAGCAGTACTTC. Residues: CASSPGQGAGYEQYF. Variable domain in full (rest from reference TRBV5-4 and TRBJ2-7): ETGVTQSPTHLIKTRGQQVTLRCSSQSGHNTVSWYQQALGQGPQFIFQYYREEENGRGNFPPRFSGLQFPNYSSELNVNALELDDSALYLCASSPGQGAGYEQYFGPGTRLTVT.

This clonotype appeared a single time. One base away lies a much larger clone, so this may be a sequencing read error. The V gene is TRBV5-4, the J gene TRBJ2-7; 8 bases are a match to TRBD1. The CDR3 covers 14 residues. Germline assignment: CDR1 SGHNT and CDR2 YYREEE (reference sequence). CDR3 protein: CAISLPGGQDEQYF. CDR3 nucleotides: TGTGCCATCAGCCTACCAGGGGGCCAAGACGAGCAGTACTTC. Full variable domain (remainder filled in from reference TRBV5-4 and TRBJ2-7): ETGVTQSPTHLIKTRGQQVTLRCSSQSGHNTVSWYQQALGQGPQFIFQYYREEENGRGNFPPRFSGLQFPNYSSELNVNALELDDSALYLCAISLPGGQDEQYFGPGTRLTVT.

Comments on this clonotype: At one boundary the junction diverges from the germline segment, which might be a read error. The chain uses TRBV5-1 and TRBJ2-7; 9 positions match TRBD1. The length of the CDR3 is 13 residues. The germline V gene has CDR1 SGHRS and CDR2 YFSETQ. CDR3 DNA: TGCGGCAGCATGACAGGGGGCTCCTACGAGCAGTACTTC. It encodes CGSMTGGSYEQYF.

On this clonotype: Germline is not matched at one junction end, which may reflect a read error. The gene calls are TRBV6-2 or TRBV6-3 and TRBJ2-7; possibly TRBD2 for D (5 bases). The CDR3 is 19 residues long. Germline-derived CDR1 and CDR2 are MNHEY and SVGEGT. The CDR3 loop is CASCYLANQAAVKTYEQYF. The CDR3 DNA reads as TGTGCCAGCTGTTACTTGGCCAATCAAGCGGCGGTAAAAACCTACGAGCAGTACTTC.

About this clonotype: One end of the junction varies from germline; a read error may be responsible. This sequence joins TRBV29-1 and TRBJ2-7; 13 bases line up with TRBD2. The germline V gene has CDR1 SQVTM and CDR2 ANQGSEA. The length of the CDR3 is 13 residues. CDR3 nucleotide sequence: TGCAGCGCCCGATGGACTAGCGGGAGCGAGAAGTACTTC. The encoded protein is CSARWTSGSEKYF.

This clonotype was detected ten times or more. V and J are TRBV6-5 and TRBJ2-3; TRBD1 aligns across 7 bases. V lost 6 bases to trimming and J lost 3 bases; unmatched junction nucleotides: 6. The CDR3 is 14 amino acids. Germline CDR1 is MNHEY and CDR2 is SVGAGI. The CDR3 loop is CASRTGVGTDTQYF. The CDR3 DNA follows: TGTGCCAGCAGAACAGGGGTAGGAACAGATACGCAGTATTTT.

This chain joins TRBV5-6 and TRBJ2-7, with D unresolved. The CDR3 is made up of 15 amino acids. Germline lookup yields CDR1 SGHDT and CDR2 YYEEEE. The ends were cut back, 1 base at V and 0 bases at J, with 11 bases in the middle. This CDR3 is CASSLKYGNSYEQYF. In nucleotides, the CDR3 is TGTGCCAGCAGCTTGAAATACGGCAACTCCTACGAGCAGTACTTC.

There are many counts of this clonotype. The rearrangement joins TRBV6-5 to TRBJ2-7; possibly TRBD1 for D (6 bases). This CDR3 has 14 amino acids. V lost 8 bases and J lost 5, with 19 bases in between. Germline lookup yields CDR1 MNHEY and CDR2 SVGAGI. The CDR3 sequence: CASGDAGAIDEQYF. The CDR3 coding sequence is TGTGCCAGCGGGGATGCAGGGGCCATCGACGAGCAGTACTTC.